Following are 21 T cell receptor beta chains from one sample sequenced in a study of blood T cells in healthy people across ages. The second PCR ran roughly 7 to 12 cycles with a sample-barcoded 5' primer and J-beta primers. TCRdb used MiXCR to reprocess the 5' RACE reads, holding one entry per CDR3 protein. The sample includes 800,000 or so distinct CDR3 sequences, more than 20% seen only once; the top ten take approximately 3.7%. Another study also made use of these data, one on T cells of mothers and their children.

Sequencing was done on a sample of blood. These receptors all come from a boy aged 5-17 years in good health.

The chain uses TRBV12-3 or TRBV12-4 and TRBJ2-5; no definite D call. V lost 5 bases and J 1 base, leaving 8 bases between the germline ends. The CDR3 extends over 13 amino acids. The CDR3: CASSPPFQETQYF. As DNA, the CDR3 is TGTGCCAGCAGTCCACCCTTCCAAGAGACCCAGTACTTC.

CDR3 DNA: TGCAGCGTTACGACCGGGAGCTCCTACAATGAGCAGTTCTTC. Protein sequence: CSVTTGSSYNEQFF. The chain recombines TRBV29-1 with TRBJ2-1, with a possible D match to TRBD2 (6 bases). V was clipped by 5 bases and J by 0 bases, with 11 bases between them. The CDR3 length is 14 residues. CDR1 is SQVTM and CDR2 is ANQGSEA in the germline V gene.

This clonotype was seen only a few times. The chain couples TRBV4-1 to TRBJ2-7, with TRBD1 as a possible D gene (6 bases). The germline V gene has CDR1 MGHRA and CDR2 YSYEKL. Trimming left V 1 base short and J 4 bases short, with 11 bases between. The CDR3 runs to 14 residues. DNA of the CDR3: TGCGCCAGCAGCCAAGGTAGCAGGGGTTACGAGCAGTACTTC. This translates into CASSQGSRGYEQYF.

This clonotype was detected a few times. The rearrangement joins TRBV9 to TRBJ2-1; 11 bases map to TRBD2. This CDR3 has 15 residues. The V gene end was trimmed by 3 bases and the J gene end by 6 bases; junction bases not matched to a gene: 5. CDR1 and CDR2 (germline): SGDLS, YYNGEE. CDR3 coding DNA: TGTGCCAGCAGCGGAACTAGCGGGGGATTCAATGAGCAGTTCTTC. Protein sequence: CASSGTSGGFNEQFF.

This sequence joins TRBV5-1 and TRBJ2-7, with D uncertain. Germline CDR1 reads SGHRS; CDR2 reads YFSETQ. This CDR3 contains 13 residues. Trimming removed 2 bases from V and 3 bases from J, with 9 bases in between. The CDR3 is CASSLREYYEQYF. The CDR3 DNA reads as TGCGCCAGCAGCTTAAGGGAATACTACGAGCAGTACTTC. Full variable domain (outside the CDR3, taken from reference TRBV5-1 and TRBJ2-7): KAGVTQTPRYLIKTRGQQVTLSCSPISGHRSVSWYQQTPGQGLQFLFEYFSETQRNKGNFPGRFSGRQFSNSRSEMNVSTLELGDSALYLCASSLREYYEQYFGPGTRLTVT.

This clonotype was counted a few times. This CDR3 is CASSYEASTDTQYF. The CDR3 nucleotides are TGTGCCAGCAGTTACGAAGCTAGCACAGATACGCAGTATTTT. The genes are TRBV6-7 and TRBJ2-3, with D unclear. TRBV6-7 is an ORF, and what it does is uncertain. Trimming cost V 2 bases and J 0 bases, with 6 bases left between them. The CDR3 loop spans 14 amino acids.

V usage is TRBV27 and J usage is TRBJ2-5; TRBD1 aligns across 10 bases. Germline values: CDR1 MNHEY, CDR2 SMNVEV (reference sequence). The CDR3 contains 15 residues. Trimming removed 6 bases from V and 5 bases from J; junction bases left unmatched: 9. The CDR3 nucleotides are TGTGCCAGCAGGGACTCGACAGGGGGCACGGAGACCCAGTACTTC. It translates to CASRDSTGGTETQYF.

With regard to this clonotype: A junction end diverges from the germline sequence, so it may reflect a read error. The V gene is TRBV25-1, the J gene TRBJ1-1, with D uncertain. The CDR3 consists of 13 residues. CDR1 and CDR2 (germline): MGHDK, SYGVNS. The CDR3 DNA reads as TGTGCCAGCAGACCAGGTCGAAACACTGAAGCTTCCTTT. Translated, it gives CASRPGRNTEASF.

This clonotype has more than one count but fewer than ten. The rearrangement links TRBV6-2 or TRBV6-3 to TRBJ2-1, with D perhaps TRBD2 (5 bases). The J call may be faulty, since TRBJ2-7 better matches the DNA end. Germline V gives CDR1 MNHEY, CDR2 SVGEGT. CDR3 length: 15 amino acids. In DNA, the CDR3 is TGTGCCAGCAGTACTAGAGCACGGCCCATCAGCGAGCAGTACTTC. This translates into CASSTRARPISEQYF.

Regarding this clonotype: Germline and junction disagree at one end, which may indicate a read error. The DNA of the CDR3 is TGCGCCAGCAGTTCCCGGGTCTTTCCATACGAGCAGTACTTC. The encoded protein is CASSSRVFPYEQYF. This chain joins TRBV27 and TRBJ2-7; no definite D call. The germline V gene has CDR1 MNHEY and CDR2 SMNVEV (reference sequence). The CDR3 has 14 amino acids.

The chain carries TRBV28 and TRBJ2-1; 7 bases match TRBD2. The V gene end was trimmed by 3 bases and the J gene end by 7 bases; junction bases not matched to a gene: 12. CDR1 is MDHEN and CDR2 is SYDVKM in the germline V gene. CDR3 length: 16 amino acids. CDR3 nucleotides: TGTGCCAGCAGTTTGTATGGGACTGGCGGGAGAAATGAGCAGTTCTTC. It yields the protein CASSLYGTGGRNEQFF.

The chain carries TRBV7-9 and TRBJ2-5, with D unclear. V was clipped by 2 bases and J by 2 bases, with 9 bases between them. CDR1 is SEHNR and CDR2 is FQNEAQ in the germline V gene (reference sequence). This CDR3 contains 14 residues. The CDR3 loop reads CASSLLLEQETQYF. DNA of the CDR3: TGTGCCAGCAGCTTACTTCTAGAGCAAGAGACCCAGTACTTC.

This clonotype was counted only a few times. CDR3 DNA: TGCAGTGCTTGGGACCCACGGGACCTTAATGAAAAACTGTTTTTT. It specifies CSAWDPRDLNEKLFF. The chain uses TRBV20-1 and TRBJ1-4; TRBD1 is a possible D gene (5 bases). The germline V gene has CDR1 DFQATT and CDR2 SNEGSKA (reference sequence). This CDR3 region has 15 residues. Trimming shortened V by 5 bases and J by 4 bases, and 17 bases separated the two germline ends.

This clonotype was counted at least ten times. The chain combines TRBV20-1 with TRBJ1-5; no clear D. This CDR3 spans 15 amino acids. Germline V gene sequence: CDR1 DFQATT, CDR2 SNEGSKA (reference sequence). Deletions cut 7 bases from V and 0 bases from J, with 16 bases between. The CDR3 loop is CSVTEEPYSNQPQHF. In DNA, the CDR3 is TGCAGTGTAACTGAGGAGCCCTATAGCAATCAGCCCCAGCATTTT.

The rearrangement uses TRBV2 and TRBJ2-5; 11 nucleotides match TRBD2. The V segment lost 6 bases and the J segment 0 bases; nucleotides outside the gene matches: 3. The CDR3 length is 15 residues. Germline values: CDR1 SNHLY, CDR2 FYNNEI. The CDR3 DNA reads TGTGCCAGCAGCACTAGCGGGGGAAACCAAGAGACCCAGTACTTC. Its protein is CASSTSGGNQETQYF.

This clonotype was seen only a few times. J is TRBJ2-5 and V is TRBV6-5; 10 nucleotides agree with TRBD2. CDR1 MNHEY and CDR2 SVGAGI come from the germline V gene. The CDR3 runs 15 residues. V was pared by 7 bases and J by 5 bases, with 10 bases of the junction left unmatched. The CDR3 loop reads CASKAGGPRVETQYF. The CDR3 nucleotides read TGTGCCAGCAAAGCGGGGGGGCCCCGGGTGGAGACCCAGTACTTC.

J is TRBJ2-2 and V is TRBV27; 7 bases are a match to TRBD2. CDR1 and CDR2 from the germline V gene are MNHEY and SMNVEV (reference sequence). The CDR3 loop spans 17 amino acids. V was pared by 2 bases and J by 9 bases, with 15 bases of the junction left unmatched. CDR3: CASSLGLVKQRRRELFF. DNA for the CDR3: TGTGCCAGCAGTTTAGGACTAGTCAAGCAGCGTCGCCGGGAGCTGTTTTTT.

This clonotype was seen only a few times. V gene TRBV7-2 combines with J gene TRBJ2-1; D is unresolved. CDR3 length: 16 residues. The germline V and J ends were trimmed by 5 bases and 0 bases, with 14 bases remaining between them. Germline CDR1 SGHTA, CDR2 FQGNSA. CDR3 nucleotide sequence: TGTGCCAGCAGCCACCTTGGCGGTCCCTCCTACAATGAGCAGTTCTTC. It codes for CASSHLGGPSYNEQFF.

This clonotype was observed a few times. DNA for the CDR3: TGCGCCAGCAGCCCCTTCCCGGGGCGCAATCAGCCCCAGCATTTT. This gives the protein CASSPFPGRNQPQHF. The J gene is TRBJ1-5, the V gene TRBV4-1; a weak D match, TRBD1 (5 bases). The ends were cut back, 4 bases at V and 2 bases at J, with 12 bases in the middle. CDR1 MGHRA and CDR2 YSYEKL come from the germline V gene. CDR3 length equals 15 residues.

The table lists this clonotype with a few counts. The CDR3 DNA follows: TGTGCCAGCATCAAAATTGGACAGAAGCAAGAGACCCAGTACTTC. It specifies CASIKIGQKQETQYF. The V and J genes are TRBV6-2 or TRBV6-3 and TRBJ2-5; possible D gene TRBD1, 6 bases. There are 15 residues in the CDR3. The V gene's germline CDR1 is MNHEY and CDR2 SVGEGT. Trimming stripped 7 bases from V and 2 bases from J, with 17 bases between.

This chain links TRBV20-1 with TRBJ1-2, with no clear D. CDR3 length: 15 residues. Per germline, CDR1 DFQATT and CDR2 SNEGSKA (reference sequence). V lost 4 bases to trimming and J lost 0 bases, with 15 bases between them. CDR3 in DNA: TGCAGTGCTATGTCCACCACTAGCCCTAACTATGGCTACACCTTC. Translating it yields CSAMSTTSPNYGYTF.